The T cell receptor beta chain described here comes from a study of PD-1 blockade in classical Hodgkin lymphoma. Findings and limits, study-wide: Newly diagnosed patients reportedly trailed healthy donors in baseline TCR diversity. Repertoires differed for reasons still undefined, possibly disease activity or prior therapy.

Trimming took 0 bases from V and 8 from J, leaving 14 bases between them. The CDR3 totals 14 residues. Germline CDR1 and CDR2: SGDLS and YYNGEE. The time point was: newly diagnosed, previously untreated cHL patient sample. The comparison group had newly diagnosed, previously untreated classical Hodgkin lymphoma. This clone showed up just once. Its cognate antigen is unknown. The method was immunoSEQ multiplex PCR; TCRdb's version includes in-frame clones alone and lacks a portion of them. This sample has 45,000 or so clones, with around 90% found just once. The TCR comes from a human donor with classical Hodgkin lymphoma. The source material was peripheral blood mononuclear cells (PBMCs). The chain uses TRBV9 and TRBJ1-2, with a possible D match to TRBD1 (5 bases). The DNA for the CDR3 is TGTGCCAGCAGCGTAGGGGGCCCGCTTTCCGGCTACACCTTC. Translating it yields CASSVGGPLSGYTF.